What follows are 3 T cell receptor beta chains derived from one specimen sequenced in a study of T cell clones after liver transplantation. TCRdb's copy holds only in-frame clones and misses some; the assay was immunoSEQ multiplex PCR. Of some 9,000 clones in the sample, 55% to 85% are singletons; the top ten hold more than 20%. This sample comprised CD8+ T cells from blood, obtained at the approximately 16-month timepoint. Source of these receptors: a human patient who received a liver transplant. Some T cells may trace back to the graft donor.

The chain links TRBV7-2 to TRBJ1-5; the D is unclear. The V and J ends lost 0 bases and 0 bases respectively, with 6 bases between them. The CDR3 has 15 amino acids. Looked up from germline, CDR1 is SGHTA and CDR2 is FQGNSA. The CDR3, as DNA: TGTGCCAGCAGCTTAGCGCTGGGTAGCAATCAGCCCCAGCATTTT. Translation gives CASSLALGSNQPQHF.

Written as DNA, the CDR3 is TGCGCCAGCAGCTTTGAACAGGGGAACACCGGGGAGCTGTTTTTT. Its protein is CASSFEQGNTGELFF. The J gene is TRBJ2-2, the V gene TRBV5-1; D may be TRBD1 (6 bases). The CDR3 length is 15 residues. V was shortened by 2 bases and J by 1 base, with 9 bases between the two germline ends. Germline CDR1 reads SGHRS; CDR2 reads YFSETQ.

The chain links TRBV5-1 to TRBJ2-7; weak D call: TRBD1 (6 bases). The CDR3 extends over 17 amino acids. Germline values: CDR1 SGHRS, CDR2 YFSETQ. The V gene lost 1 base and the J gene lost 3 bases, with 20 bases spanning the gap. The CDR3 loop reads CASSLYPSNRVGYEQYF. Here the CDR3 DNA reads TGCGCCAGCAGCTTGTATCCCTCAAACAGGGTGGGCTACGAGCAGTACTTC.